These T cell receptor beta chains were read from a single sample in a study of neurological immune-mediated disorders. Via MiXCR, TCRdb re-called the 5' RACE reads, giving one row per CDR3 protein. The sample consists of about 49,000 distinct CDR3 sequences, approximately 14% of them appearing once. The sample taken for sequencing was PBMCs. All receptors derive from a male donor with HTLV-1-associated myelopathy (HAM/TSP). Each CDR3 is given with its conserved first and last residue. A D gene is named only where the DNA matches it firmly. Clone sizes are given selectively: once, few, many, or a class where the clone is expanded.

v_call	d_call	j_call	clone_size	cdr3_aa	cdr3_nt
TRBV20-1	TRBD2	TRBJ2-2	many	CSAARSSGGLPGELFF	TGCAGTGCCGCAAGATCAAGCGGGGGGCTCCCCGGGGAGCTGTTTTTT
TRBV5-1	TRBD2	TRBJ2-3	many	CASSAGASGGTDTQYF	TGCGCCAGCAGCGCTGGCGCTAGCGGGGGGACAGATACGCAGTATTTT
TRBV5-1	TRBD1	TRBJ2-4	many	CASSLWSGRGRFEIAKNIQYF	TGCGCCAGCAGCTTGTGGTCGGGCAGGGGGCGATTCGAGATAGCCAAAAACATTCAGTACTTC
TRBV25-1	TRBD1	TRBJ2-2	-	CASSHPGTGYTGELFF	TGTGCCAGCAGCCACCCCGGGACAGGCTACACCGGGGAGCTGTTTTTT
TRBV12-3/TRBV12-4	-	TRBJ1-5	many	CASSYGNQPQHF	TGTGCCAGCAGTTATGGCAATCAGCCCCAGCATTTT
TRBV28	TRBD1	TRBJ2-3	many	CASSPQGAAIRHTQYF	TGTGCCAGCAGCCCCCAGGGGGCCGCGATCCGGCATACGCAGTATTTT
TRBV20-1	-	TRBJ2-5	many	CSARTGQIQETQYF	TGCAGTGCTAGGACTGGACAGATCCAAGAGACCCAGTACTTC
TRBV6-5	-	TRBJ1-6	many	CASRRTVVGNNSPLHF	TGTGCCAGCCGGAGGACAGTCGTAGGCAATAATTCACCCCTCCACTTT
TRBV20-1	-	TRBJ1-3	many	CSARLGNTIYF	TGCAGTGCCCGGCTCGGCAACACCATATATTTT
TRBV7-2	TRBD1	TRBJ1-5	-	CSRLMGGQQGSQSQHF	TGTTCCCGGTTGATGGGGGGGCAACAGGGGTCTCAGTCCCAGCATTTT
TRBV7-2	-	TRBJ2-1	many	CASSPLDNEQFF	TGTGCCAGCAGCCCCCTCGATAATGAGCAGTTCTTC
TRBV20-1	-	TRBJ1-1	many	CSAPTTEAFF	TGCAGTGCCCCAACCACTGAAGCTTTCTTT
TRBV4-3	TRBD1	TRBJ1-2	many	CASSRGQVGGYTF	TGCGCCAGCAGCCGTGGACAGGTAGGAGGCTACACCTTC
TRBV20-1	-	TRBJ2-1	many	CSARDKGPRTYNEQFF	TGCAGTGCTAGAGATAAGGGACCAAGGACCTACAATGAGCAGTTCTTC
TRBV20-1	TRBD1	TRBJ2-3	many	CSANRDREQDTQYF	TGCAGTGCTAACCGGGACAGGGAGCAGGATACGCAGTATTTT
TRBV12-3/TRBV12-4	TRBD2	TRBJ2-2	many	CASSRWTRSTGELFF	TGTGCCAGCAGTCGTTGGACTAGAAGCACCGGGGAGCTGTTTTTT
TRBV5-1	TRBD1	TRBJ1-6	-	CASSKGQGSHNSSLHF	TGCGCCAGCAGCAAGGGACAGGGGTCCCATAATTCATCCCTCCACTTT
TRBV7-2	-	TRBJ2-4	many	CASSLARDSVAKNIQYF	TGTGCCAGCAGCTTAGCCCGGGACTCAGTAGCCAAAAACATTCAGTACTTC
TRBV29-1	-	TRBJ2-5	-	CSVRRETQYF	TGCAGCGTGAGGCGAGAGACCCAGTACTTC